The T cell receptor (beta chain) under discussion was sequenced for a study of T cell changes during pregnancy in multiple sclerosis. After removal of 5 bases from V and 4 bases from J, the junction contained 8 bases not matched to a gene. This CDR3 is 16 amino acids long. Germline CDR1 is KGHSH and CDR2 is LQKENI. Here immunoSEQ multiplex PCR was the method, and the copy in TCRdb shows in-frame clones only, minus some. Of more than 55,000 clones in the sample, around 91% were seen once. V and J are TRBV18 and TRBJ2-1, with 10 bases lining up with TRBD1. Source: peripheral blood, taken in the third trimester of pregnancy. This clonotype was obtained from a female donor in good health, enrolled as a control in a pregnancy study. In DNA form, the CDR3 reads TGTGCCAGCTCATCACTGGGGACAGGGGATTACAATGAGCAGTTCTTC. Its protein product is CASSSLGTGDYNEQFF.